A single sample gave rise to the 26 T cell receptor beta chains below, sequenced in a study of CD8 T cells in Susac syndrome. It was with random hexamers that roughly 0.5 to 1 ug RNA was reverse transcribed. TCRdb reprocessed the immunoSEQ multiplex PCR reads via MiXCR and lists one record per CDR3 protein. The sample yields roughly 190,000 distinct CDR3 sequences, roughly 95% seen once. Material for sequencing was CD4+ T cells from PBMCs. Receptors originate from a human donor with Susac syndrome.

The chain joins TRBV12-3 or TRBV12-4 to TRBJ1-6; 7 bases line up with TRBD1. This CDR3 has 14 residues. V lost 7 bases and J lost 9; bases outside the gene matches: 9. CDR3: CASTATGLTSPLHF. The CDR3, as DNA: TGTGCCAGCACCGCGACAGGGTTGACTTCACCCCTCCACTTT.

This chain joins TRBV5-6 and TRBJ2-2; 9 nucleotides agree with TRBD1. CDR1 is SGHDT and CDR2 is YYEEEE in the germline V gene. The J segment lost 4 bases and the V segment lost 2 bases, leaving 12 bases of the junction unmatched. The CDR3 is 18 residues long. CDR3 sequence: CASSFRDRVRGPTGELFF. The CDR3 DNA is TGTGCCAGCAGCTTCCGGGACAGGGTGAGGGGGCCCACCGGGGAGCTGTTTTTT. Combining the CDR3 with reference TRBV5-6 and TRBJ2-2 gives the whole variable domain DAGVTQSPTHLIKTRGQQVTLRCSPKSGHDTVSWYQQALGQGPQFIFQYYEEEERQRGNFPDRFSGHQFPNYSSELNVNALLLGDSALYLCASSFRDRVRGPTGELFFGEGSRLTVL.

The chain couples TRBV9 to TRBJ2-3; D is perhaps TRBD2 (6 bases). Trimming cost V 0 bases and J 2 bases, with 10 bases left between them. CDR3 length: 15 amino acids. The germline gives CDR1 SGDLS, CDR2 YYNGEE. CDR3: CASSVEAGPTDTQYF. In nucleotides, the CDR3 is TGTGCCAGCAGCGTAGAGGCGGGGCCCACAGATACGCAGTATTTT.

The V gene is TRBV12-3 or TRBV12-4, the J gene TRBJ1-2; 7 positions match TRBD1. CDR3 length: 13 amino acids. With 3 bases clipped from V and 8 bases from J, the junction kept 6 bases outside the gene matches. CDR3 region: CASSLEGAGGYTF. CDR3 nucleotide sequence: TGTGCCAGCAGTTTGGAGGGGGCGGGGGGCTACACCTTC.

The V gene is TRBV20-1, the J gene TRBJ2-5; maybe TRBD2 (6 bases). Germline V gives CDR1 DFQATT, CDR2 SNEGSKA (reference sequence). Between the trimmed V and J ends, which lost 6 bases and 4 bases, there was a span of 12 bases. The CDR3 consists of 12 residues. CDR3 in amino acids: CSAPTRGETQYF. The CDR3 DNA follows: TGCAGTGCCCCGACTAGAGGAGAGACCCAGTACTTC.

This sequence joins TRBV5-1 and TRBJ1-1; D gene ambiguous. CDR1 and CDR2 (germline): SGHRS, YFSETQ. This CDR3 contains 12 residues. The ends were cut back, 1 base at V and 7 bases at J, with 8 bases in the middle. DNA of the CDR3: TGCGCCAGCAGCTTGCTACCCCATGAAGCTTTCTTT. It translates to CASSLLPHEAFF.

The V call is TRBV19, the J call TRBJ2-5; perhaps TRBD2 as D (7 bases). Germline CDR1 LNHDA, CDR2 SQIVND (reference sequence). Between the trimmed V and J ends, which lost 8 bases and 0 bases, there was a span of 16 bases. CDR3 length: 15 amino acids. CDR3 loop: CASSHGGGYQETQYF. The CDR3 nucleotides are TGTGCCAGTTCCCATGGCGGGGGCTACCAAGAGACCCAGTACTTC. The full variable domain, completed using reference TRBV19 and TRBJ2-5, is DGGITQSPKYLFRKEGQNVTLSCEQNLNHDAMYWYRQDPGQGLRLIYYSQIVNDFQKGDIAEGYSVSREKKESFPLTVTSAQKNPTAFYLCASSHGGGYQETQYFGPGTRLLVL.

The chain links TRBV9 to TRBJ1-3; TRBD1 matches 9 bases. Unmatched junction bases numbered 7, after V lost 4 bases and J lost 2 bases. Per the germline V gene, CDR1 is SGDLS and CDR2 is YYNGEE. The CDR3 is 16 amino acids. CDR3 nucleotides: TGTGCCAGCAGCTTCCGGGACAGGGATACTGGAAACACCATATATTTT. Amino acid sequence: CASSFRDRDTGNTIYF.

The V and J genes are TRBV29-1 and TRBJ2-7; D is perhaps TRBD1 (7 bases). The CDR3 contains 14 residues. Germline CDR1 SQVTM, CDR2 ANQGSEA. V was trimmed by 2 bases and J by 2 bases, leaving 13 bases between them. CDR3 sequence reads: CSVERQGGTYEQYF. The CDR3 DNA sequence: TGCAGCGTTGAACGGCAGGGGGGAACCTACGAGCAGTACTTC.

The rearrangement uses TRBV6-1 and TRBJ1-3, with 7 bases identical to TRBD1. This CDR3 comprises 17 residues. Trimming took 5 bases from V and 0 from J; bases not matched to a gene: 10. The germline V gene has CDR1 MNHNS and CDR2 SASEGT. In nucleotides, the CDR3 is TGTGCCAGCAGTCCGGGACAGCCTATTCGCTCTGGAAACACCATATATTTT. Translation gives CASSPGQPIRSGNTIYF.

The chain recombines TRBV30 with TRBJ2-2, with D possibly matching TRBD2 (5 bases). CDR1 is GTSNPN, CDR2 SVGIG, per germline (reference sequence). This CDR3 is 16 amino acids long. Trimming shortened V by 2 bases and J by 7 bases, and 20 bases separated the two germline ends. Here the CDR3 reads CAWSQGSSGKGGELFF. The CDR3, as DNA: TGTGCCTGGAGTCAAGGATCCTCCGGGAAGGGCGGGGAGCTGTTTTTT.

J is TRBJ1-1 and V is TRBV6-2 or TRBV6-3; 10 nucleotides line up with TRBD1. CDR1 is MNHEY and CDR2 is SVGEGT in the germline V gene. This CDR3 has 14 amino acids. Germline trimming cut 6 bases from V and 4 bases from J; bases unmatched to any gene: 5. The CDR3 DNA reads as TGTGCCAGCAGAAAAGGACAGGGGGGCACTGAAGCTTTCTTT. This gives the protein CASRKGQGGTEAFF.

This chain joins TRBV4-1 and TRBJ1-5, with TRBD1 as a possible D gene (5 bases). V dropped 1 base and J dropped 3 bases, with 13 bases sitting between them. The CDR3 has 16 amino acids. Germline V CDR1 and CDR2: MGHRA, YSYEKL. CDR3 amino acids: CASSQVPDINNQPQHF. DNA for the CDR3: TGCGCCAGCAGCCAAGTTCCGGACATTAACAATCAGCCCCAGCATTTT.

V gene TRBV4-2 combines with J gene TRBJ1-4, with D maybe TRBD1 (6 bases). V was clipped by 2 bases and J by 7 bases, with 11 bases between them. There are 14 residues in the CDR3. Germline V gene sequence: CDR1 LGHNA, CDR2 YNFKEQ. The CDR3 here is CASSQLQGLEKLFF. For the CDR3, the DNA is TGTGCCAGCAGCCAACTACAGGGACTTGAAAAACTGTTTTTT.

This chain joins TRBV15 and TRBJ2-1, with TRBD2 identical over 12 bases. The germline V gene encodes CDR1 LNHNV and CDR2 YYDKDF (reference sequence). The CDR3 extends over 17 amino acids. J gave up 7 bases and V 2 bases, and 9 bases lay outside the gene matches. The CDR3 DNA reads as TGTGCCACCAGCAGAAGCCTAGCGGGGGGGGGTAGTAATGAGCAGTTCTTC. This encodes CATSRSLAGGGSNEQFF.

The rearrangement uses TRBV7-9 and TRBJ1-5; D unresolved. The CDR3 is 13 amino acids. Trimming cost V 0 bases and J 3 bases, with 3 bases left between them. CDR1 is SEHNR, CDR2 FQNEAQ, per germline (reference sequence). The CDR3: CASSLALNQPQHF. Written as DNA, the CDR3 is TGTGCCAGCAGCTTAGCGCTCAATCAGCCCCAGCATTTT.

The chain recombines TRBV7-2 with TRBJ2-1; 9 nucleotides match TRBD1. Germline V CDR1 and CDR2: SGHTA, FQGNSA. The junction had 6 bases not matched to a gene; V was cut back by 5 bases and J by 7 bases. This CDR3 region has 14 residues. The CDR3 sequence is CASSEGQGHNEQFF. The CDR3 bases are TGTGCCAGCAGCGAGGGACAGGGTCATAATGAGCAGTTCTTC.

The rearrangement links TRBV5-6 to TRBJ1-6, with no clear D. Trimming left V 0 bases short and J 8 bases short, with 9 bases between. The CDR3 has 14 amino acids. Germline CDR1 is SGHDT and CDR2 is YYEEEE. This CDR3 is CASSLEGSHSPLHF. In DNA form, the CDR3 reads TGTGCCAGCAGCTTGGAAGGGTCACATTCACCCCTCCACTTT.

The V call is TRBV2, the J call TRBJ2-5, with 7 nucleotides matching TRBD1. The trim removed 1 base at V and 9 bases at J, leaving 5 bases unmatched. Germline-derived CDR1 and CDR2 are SNHLY and FYNNEI. The CDR3 sequence is 13 residues long. The CDR3 DNA sequence: TGTGCCAGCAGTGAAGGACGAGACAGGGCCCAGTACTTC. Protein product: CASSEGRDRAQYF.

The rearrangement joins TRBV5-1 to TRBJ2-7, with D possibly being TRBD2 (6 bases). The CDR3 consists of 13 residues. Between the trimmed V and J ends, which lost 4 bases and 6 bases, there was a span of 14 bases. CDR1 and CDR2 (germline): SGHRS, YFSETQ. CDR3 in DNA: TGCGCCAGCAGCGGTGGGACTTCCCGCGAGCAGTACTTC. Amino acid sequence: CASSGGTSREQYF.

In this sample, this clonotype turned up once. This sequence joins TRBV12-3 or TRBV12-4 and TRBJ2-7; D ambiguous. V was cut by 0 bases and J by 4 bases, with 10 bases left in between. This CDR3 has 14 amino acids. For the CDR3, the DNA is TGTGCCAGCAGTTTAGCGAACGCCCCTTACGAGCAGTACTTC. Translation gives CASSLANAPYEQYF.

The chain combines TRBV27 with TRBJ2-7; D gene uncertain. The CDR3 totals 14 residues. Trimming removed 6 bases at V and 3 bases at J, with 15 bases between. Germline V gene sequence: CDR1 MNHEY, CDR2 SMNVEV (reference sequence). CDR3: CASRPYGPYYEQYF. For the CDR3, the DNA is TGTGCCAGCAGACCCTACGGACCGTACTACGAGCAGTACTTC.

This clonotype showed up just once. The chain couples TRBV9 to TRBJ2-1; perhaps TRBD2 as D (6 bases). This CDR3 has 13 amino acids. The ends were cut back, 4 bases at V and 10 bases at J, with 15 bases in the middle. Germline values: CDR1 SGDLS, CDR2 YYNGEE. The CDR3 region is CASSKRRAGEQFF. The DNA of the CDR3 is TGTGCCAGCAGCAAGCGGAGGGCTGGGGAGCAGTTCTTC. Using reference TRBV9 and TRBJ2-1 for the parts outside the CDR3, the full variable domain is DSGVTQTPKHLITATGQRVTLRCSPRSGDLSVYWYQQSLDQGLQFLIQYYNGEERAKGNILERFSAQQFPDLHSELNLSSLELGDSALYFCASSKRRAGEQFFGPGTRLTVL.

This chain uses TRBV20-1 with TRBJ1-2; D not resolved. From germline, CDR1 is DFQATT and CDR2 SNEGSKA (reference sequence). V shed 6 bases and J shed 5 bases, with 10 bases lying between them. This CDR3 is built from 11 residues. The DNA for the CDR3 is TGCAGTGCAGAACGAGGTTATGGCTACACCTTC. The encoded protein is CSAERGYGYTF.

The rearrangement joins TRBV6-2 or TRBV6-3 to TRBJ2-2; D unresolved. The germline gives CDR1 MNHEY, CDR2 SVGEGT. This CDR3 region has 11 residues. Trimming took off 7 bases at V and 6 bases at J, with 6 bases between the two ends. CDR3 in amino acids: CASIDPGELFF. The DNA of the CDR3 is TGTGCCAGCATTGATCCCGGGGAGCTGTTTTTT.

The CDR3 nucleotides are TGTGCCAGCAGTTTTGCAGACAGGTACACAGATACGCAGTATTTT. It specifies CASSFADRYTDTQYF. V usage is TRBV12-3 or TRBV12-4 and J usage is TRBJ2-3, with a weak D call TRBD1 (6 bases). The ends were cut back, 3 bases at V and 2 bases at J, with 12 bases in the middle. The CDR3 has 15 residues.